This T cell receptor beta chain was recorded in a study of CD8 T cells in Susac syndrome. After extraction with the RNeasy kit, roughly 0.45 to 1 ug of the RNA was reverse transcribed using random hexamers. The authors amplified TCR beta CDR3 across 54 Vbeta and 13 Jbeta using immunoSEQ multiplex PCR. TCRdb re-analysed the immunoSEQ multiplex PCR reads in MiXCR, keeping a single row per CDR3 protein. Here the sample spans 95,000 to 150,000 distinct CDR3 sequences, around 96% being singletons. TEMRA cells were enriched by FACS, and CD4+ and CD8+ T cells were negatively isolated. CDR1 DFQATT and CDR2 SNEGSKA come from the germline V gene (reference sequence). V was trimmed by 2 bases and J by 6 bases, leaving 17 bases between them. The CDR3 contains 15 residues.

The clonotype comes from a human donor in good health. The genes are TRBV20-1 and TRBJ2-1; TRBD2 is a possible D gene (5 bases). The material sequenced was CD4+ T cells from PBMCs. The CDR3 DNA reads TGCAGTGCTAGACTACTAGGGATCTCGGGCAATGAGCAGTTCTTC. As protein: CSARLLGISGNEQFF.